This paragraph reports one T cell receptor beta chain. The target antigen is unknown. These data belong to a study of cytomegalovirus exposure and HLA in healthy donors. CDR1 and CDR2 from the germline V gene are SEHNR and FQNEAQ (reference sequence). The CDR3 contains 16 residues. The trim removed 3 bases at V and 8 bases at J, leaving 14 bases unmatched. The PCR contained 60 Vbeta and 13 Jbeta primers. Measured with immunoSEQ multiplex PCR; TCRdb has only the in-frame clones, and not every one. The profile shows 180,000 or so clones, around four fifths of them singletons. Overall study findings and caveats: Based on reports, TCR beta sequences accurately predicted HLA-A and HLA-B alleles for most subjects. Highly shared sequence variants in one cluster were likely a sequencing artifact.

Sequenced: PBMCs. The chain links TRBV7-9 to TRBJ1-2, with 8 bases identical to TRBD1. This TCR came from a female donor in good health and CMV-seronegative. The CDR3 DNA follows: TGTGCCAGCAGCTTGTCCCTTTACAGGGGGACAGGCGGCTACACCTTC. Protein: CASSLSLYRGTGGYTF.